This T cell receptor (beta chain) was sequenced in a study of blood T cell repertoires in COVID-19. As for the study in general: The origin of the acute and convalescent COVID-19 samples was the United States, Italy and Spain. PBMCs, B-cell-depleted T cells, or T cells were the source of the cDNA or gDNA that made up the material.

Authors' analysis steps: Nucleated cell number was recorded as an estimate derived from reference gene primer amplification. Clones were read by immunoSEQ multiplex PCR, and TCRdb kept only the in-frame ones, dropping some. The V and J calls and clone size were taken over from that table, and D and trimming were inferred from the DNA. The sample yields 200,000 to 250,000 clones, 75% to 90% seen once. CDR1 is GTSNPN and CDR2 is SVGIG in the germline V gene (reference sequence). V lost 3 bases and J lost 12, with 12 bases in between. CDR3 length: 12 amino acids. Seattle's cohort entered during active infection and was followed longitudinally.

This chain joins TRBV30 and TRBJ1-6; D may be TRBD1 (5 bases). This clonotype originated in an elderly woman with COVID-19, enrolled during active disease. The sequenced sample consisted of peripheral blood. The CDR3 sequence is CAWRRDVEPLHF. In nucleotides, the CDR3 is TGTGCCTGGAGGCGGGACGTGGAACCCCTCCACTTT.